This TCR beta chain stems from a study of breast tumors, draining lymph nodes, adjacent tissues. Study-wide findings and caveats: Tumor and nontumor repertoires were significantly more similar in luminal-like than in basal-like breast cancer. Tumors had less TCR diversity than lymph nodes, more than nontumor tissue. That most tumor T cells come from lymph nodes remained unproven. Findings are consistent with lymph node origin and intratumoral expansion of most tumor T cells.

This CDR3 spans 15 amino acids. V was pared by 6 bases and J by 6 bases, with 5 bases of the junction left unmatched. Germline CDR1 is SGHTA and CDR2 is FQGNSA. This clonotype showed up many times. Its antigen is unidentified. The lymph nodes were axillary draining lymph nodes from breast cancer patients. One entry per CDR3 protein results from TCRdb running MiXCR on the multiplex PCR reads. The profile shows about 200,000 distinct CDR3 sequences, around 29% of them singletons. The V call is TRBV7-2, the J call TRBJ2-3; 14 nucleotides match TRBD2. The receptor was derived from a female donor with breast cancer. Some clones in this sample may be carry-over from other donors' samples. Sequenced input: axillary lymph node tissue. The CDR3 sequence: CASSSWTSGRDTQYF. The CDR3 DNA reads as TGTGCCAGCAGTAGCTGGACTAGCGGGAGGGATACGCAGTATTTT.